The clone carrying this T cell receptor beta chain was found a few times. The sample originates from a study of low-dose radiotherapy and immunotherapy resistance in tumors. Across the whole study: Cohort 2, a group dosed every two weeks at 1 Gy per fraction, received 13 Gy in total over 26 weeks.

V shed 5 bases and J 5 bases; nucleotides not matched to a gene: 15. Germline values: CDR1 SGHTA, CDR2 FQGNSA. This CDR3 has 17 residues. With TRAV- and TRBV-specific primers, first-strand cDNA was made, covering the alpha and beta chains. With a constant-region primer and a V-primer adapter, TCRs were subjected to 15 to 25 PCR cycles of amplification. In vitro transcription was used to amplify the isolated mRNA. TCRdb fed the reads into MiXCR, producing one record per CDR3 protein. The sample lists just under 10,000 distinct CDR3 sequences, 35% to 50% occurring once. The chain carries TRBV7-2 and TRBJ2-5, with 9 nucleotides matching TRBD2. The TCR was taken from a human donor with advanced metastatic prostate, ovarian, gallbladder or colorectal cancer (not recorded which). This table probably holds off-target reads from a library built for another chain. CDR3 protein: CASSLSPSGGPGETQYF. The DNA of the CDR3 is TGTGCCAGCAGCCTTTCCCCCAGCGGGGGGCCCGGGGAGACCCAGTACTTC.